The sequence of this TCR beta chain was determined in a study of blood T cell repertoires in COVID-19. From germline, CDR1 is SGDLS and CDR2 YYNGEE. Trimming pared 6 bases from V and 1 base from J, leaving 16 bases between. There are 15 residues in the CDR3. TCRdb keeps only in-frame clones here, not all; method: immunoSEQ multiplex PCR. The data show 150,000 to 200,000 clones, approximately 87% seen once. The clonotype comes from a young woman who had recovered from COVID-19. The sequenced material came from peripheral blood. J is TRBJ1-1 and V is TRBV9, with D possibly being TRBD1 (6 bases). In DNA, the CDR3 is TGTGCCAGCACCGCTCAGGGGCAGCCGAACACTGAAGCTTTCTTT. This gives the protein CASTAQGQPNTEAFF.